Below are 31 T cell receptor beta chains sequenced from a single sample in a study of OX40 agonist ivuxolimab in advanced cancers. Produced via immunoSEQ multiplex PCR; TCRdb's table is partial and in-frame only. This sample carries tens of thousands of clones, around 87% of them seen once, and the ten largest clones take less than 2.5%. Sequenced here: CD4+ or CD8+ T cells sorted from blood, sampled in a trial of the OX40 agonist ivuxolimab. These receptors were obtained from an adult with an advanced solid tumor such as melanoma, head and neck, liver or kidney cancer.

This chain links TRBV6-5 with TRBJ1-2; no clear D. V dropped 10 bases and J dropped 9 bases, with 12 bases sitting between them. This CDR3 comprises 10 residues. Germline V gene sequence: CDR1 MNHEY, CDR2 SVGAGI. DNA of the CDR3: TGTGCCACCCTCCTCAGGAGCTACACCTTC. It encodes CATLLRSYTF.

The rearrangement uses TRBV18 and TRBJ1-4; 9 bases line up with TRBD1. This CDR3 is built from 15 residues. The junction had 5 bases not matched to a gene; V was cut back by 3 bases and J by 6 bases. Germline loops: CDR1 KGHSH, CDR2 LQKENI. CDR3 nucleotide sequence: TGTGCCAGCTCACCCCTGGACAGGGGAGATGAAAAACTGTTTTTT. Its translation: CASSPLDRGDEKLFF.

The J gene is TRBJ2-5, the V gene TRBV7-2; 11 nucleotides line up with TRBD2. This CDR3 is 16 amino acids long. CDR1 and CDR2 from the germline V gene are SGHTA and FQGNSA. J lost 4 bases, V lost 7 bases, and 11 bases had no gene match. CDR3 nucleotide sequence: TGTGCCAGCACCCTAGGTTACCTAGCGGGAGGAGAGACCCAGTACTTC. It yields the protein CASTLGYLAGGETQYF.

This rearrangement joins TRBV18 to TRBJ2-1; 7 bases align to TRBD2. The V and J ends lost 3 bases and 5 bases, in that order; junction bases with no gene match: 4. From germline, CDR1 is KGHSH and CDR2 LQKENI. The CDR3 has 14 amino acids. CDR3 protein: CASSPGSGDNEQFF. In nucleotides, the CDR3 is TGTGCCAGCTCACCGGGAAGCGGGGACAATGAGCAGTTCTTC.

The chain combines TRBV4-1 with TRBJ1-1; no firm D call. Germline assignment: CDR1 MGHRA and CDR2 YSYEKL. Deletions cut 0 bases from V and 0 bases from J, with 11 bases between. This CDR3 region has 16 residues. The CDR3 reads CASSQERWIMNTEAFF. CDR3 bases: TGCGCCAGCAGCCAAGAACGGTGGATAATGAACACTGAAGCTTTCTTT.

The chain joins TRBV27 to TRBJ2-2, with D possibly TRBD1 on 5 matching bases. Trimming stripped 7 bases from V and 2 bases from J, with 14 bases between. Germline V gene sequence: CDR1 MNHEY, CDR2 SMNVEV (reference sequence). This CDR3 has 15 amino acids. The CDR3 loop reads CASTSGQKNTGELFF. The CDR3 DNA reads TGTGCCAGCACTTCTGGACAAAAAAACACCGGGGAGCTGTTTTTT.

The CDR3 is CASSQGPGSYGYTF. The CDR3 DNA follows: TGTGCCAGCAGCCAAGGGCCGGGATCCTATGGCTACACCTTC. The genes are TRBV4-2 and TRBJ1-2; D is ambiguous. CDR1 is LGHNA and CDR2 is YNFKEQ in the germline V gene. CDR3 size: 14 residues. Trimming removed 1 base from V and 4 bases from J, with 10 bases in between.

V gene TRBV4-3 combines with J gene TRBJ1-1; D unclear. Germline V gene data show CDR1 as LGHNA and CDR2 as YSLEER. The CDR3 totals 16 residues. Trimming stripped 1 base from V and 2 bases from J, with 14 bases between. The CDR3 DNA reads TGCGCCAGCAGCCAAGTCGTGGCAGGCAGAAACACTGAAGCTTTCTTT. Protein sequence: CASSQVVAGRNTEAFF.

This chain links TRBV29-1 with TRBJ2-1; D not resolved. V gave up 4 bases and J gave up 0 bases, with 13 bases separating them. The CDR3 extends over 15 amino acids. Looked up from germline, CDR1 is SQVTM and CDR2 is ANQGSEA. The CDR3 loop reads CSVGRSDSSYNEQFF. DNA of the CDR3: TGCAGCGTTGGACGAAGCGATAGCTCCTACAATGAGCAGTTCTTC.

The genes are TRBV7-8 and TRBJ1-3; D gene ambiguous. The V gene lost 5 bases and the J gene lost 0 bases, with 11 bases spanning the gap. Germline CDR1 SGHVS, CDR2 FQNEAQ. The CDR3 has 15 residues. CDR3 sequence reads: CASSPQKGSGNTIYF. The CDR3 coding sequence is TGTGCCAGCAGCCCCCAAAAGGGCTCTGGAAACACCATATATTTT.

The J gene is TRBJ2-4, the V gene TRBV19; 11 bases map to TRBD2. V lost 8 bases to trimming and J lost 3 bases; unmatched junction nucleotides: 3. Germline assignment: CDR1 LNHDA and CDR2 SQIVND (reference sequence). The CDR3 length is 14 residues. In nucleotides, the CDR3 is TGTGCCAGTGCCCTAGCGGGAGGCAAAAACATTCAGTACTTC. Translation gives CASALAGGKNIQYF.

The chain uses TRBV5-4 and TRBJ2-3; TRBD1 matches at 7 bases. The CDR3 totals 17 residues. V was pared by 3 bases and J by 2 bases, with 12 bases of the junction left unmatched. Germline loops: CDR1 SGHNT, CDR2 YYREEE (reference sequence). The CDR3 nucleotides read TGTGCCAGCAGCTACAGATCGACAGGGCCCGCCACAGATACGCAGTATTTT. Translated, it gives CASSYRSTGPATDTQYF.

V and J are TRBV2 and TRBJ2-7; a weak D match, TRBD1 (6 bases). The CDR3 covers 12 residues. CDR1 is SNHLY, CDR2 FYNNEI, per germline. Between the trimmed V and J ends, which lost 5 bases and 6 bases, there was a span of 11 bases. In nucleotides, the CDR3 is TGTGCCAGCAGTACAGGGTTGGGCGAGCAGTACTTC. This codes for CASSTGLGEQYF.

This clone was picked up one time. This chain joins TRBV6-6 and TRBJ1-6; D call uncertain. Germline CDR1 reads MNHNY; CDR2 reads SVGAGI (reference sequence). CDR3 size: 15 residues. The V end was cut by 2 bases, the J end by 4 bases, with 9 bases between. The CDR3 is CASSYVQPYNSPLHF. CDR3 sequence (DNA): TGTGCCAGCAGTTACGTCCAGCCGTATAATTCACCCCTCCACTTT.

V gene TRBV28 combines with J gene TRBJ2-5; no clear D gene. The length of the CDR3 is 14 residues. Deletions cut 6 bases from V and 1 base from J, with 12 bases between. The V gene's germline CDR1 is MDHEN and CDR2 SYDVKM. Here the CDR3 reads CASSVPLGQETQYF. For the CDR3, the DNA is TGTGCCAGCAGCGTGCCCCTAGGCCAAGAGACCCAGTACTTC.

The CDR3 DNA follows: TGTGCCAGCAGACCCATCCGGACAGAAAATGAAGCTTTCTTT. Translating it yields CASRPIRTENEAFF. The chain carries TRBV2 and TRBJ1-1, with D maybe TRBD1 (6 bases). This CDR3 is built from 14 residues. V was clipped by 6 bases and J by 7 bases, with 18 bases between them. Germline V CDR1 and CDR2: SNHLY, FYNNEI.

The chain employs TRBV19 and TRBJ2-2, with D maybe TRBD1 (6 bases). In germline, CDR1 is LNHDA, CDR2 SQIVND (reference sequence). Trimming shortened V by 10 bases and J by 7 bases, and 28 bases separated the two germline ends. The CDR3 sequence is 17 residues long. CDR3 protein: CATTTFGTLSRGGELFF. The CDR3, as DNA: TGTGCCACCACCACTTTCGGGACACTGTCGAGGGGCGGGGAGCTGTTTTTT.

The chain uses TRBV4-2 and TRBJ2-7; 9 nucleotides agree with TRBD2. V lost 0 bases, J lost 0 bases, and 9 bases stayed unmatched. Germline CDR1 LGHNA, CDR2 YNFKEQ. This CDR3 contains 18 residues. CDR3 region: CASSQELASGVSSYEQYF. As DNA, the CDR3 is TGTGCCAGCAGCCAAGAGTTGGCTAGCGGGGTTAGCTCCTACGAGCAGTACTTC.

The chain recombines TRBV19 with TRBJ2-3; 8 bases are shared with TRBD2. J was trimmed by 3 bases and V by 8 bases; bases with no gene match: 7. Germline V gene sequence: CDR1 LNHDA, CDR2 SQIVND (reference sequence). This CDR3 is built from 14 residues. The DNA for the CDR3 is TGTGCCAGTTCGGGGCGGGGGGTAACAGATACGCAGTATTTT. The encoded protein is CASSGRGVTDTQYF.

The V call is TRBV11-3, the J call TRBJ1-5, with 8 nucleotides matching TRBD1. In germline, CDR1 is SGHNT, CDR2 YENEEA. CDR3 size: 16 residues. Losses at the gene ends were 5 bases for V and 6 bases for J; bases not matched to a gene: 12. Here the CDR3 DNA reads TGTGCCAGCAGCCTTAAGGACAGGGATCCTGGTCAGCCCCAGCATTTT. Amino acids: CASSLKDRDPGQPQHF.

V usage is TRBV6-1 and J usage is TRBJ1-1, with D unclear. Trimming stripped 4 bases from V and 0 bases from J, with 9 bases between. The CDR3 loop spans 14 amino acids. The germline V gene encodes CDR1 MNHNS and CDR2 SASEGT. CDR3 DNA: TGTGCCAGCAGTGTTATGGGGTTGAACACTGAAGCTTTCTTT. Its protein is CASSVMGLNTEAFF.

CDR3 sequence: CSVEDQNSGSGEQFF. CDR3 sequence (DNA): TGCAGCGTTGAAGATCAGAATAGCGGGAGTGGGGAGCAGTTCTTC. The genes are TRBV29-1 and TRBJ2-1, with 9 bases lining up with TRBD2. This CDR3 spans 15 amino acids. Germline V lookup: CDR1 SQVTM, CDR2 ANQGSEA. The J segment lost 10 bases and the V segment lost 0 bases, leaving 10 bases of the junction unmatched.

The V gene is TRBV18, the J gene TRBJ2-7, with TRBD1 matching 9 bases. V lost 5 bases, J lost 0 bases, and 8 bases stayed unmatched. This CDR3 is 16 amino acids long. CDR1 and CDR2 (germline): KGHSH, LQKENI. The CDR3 here is CASSSGTGPHSYEQYF. The CDR3 coding sequence is TGTGCCAGCTCATCGGGGACAGGGCCCCACTCCTACGAGCAGTACTTC. Combining the CDR3 with reference TRBV18 and TRBJ2-7 gives the whole variable domain NAGVMQNPRHLVRRRGQEARLRCSPMKGHSHVYWYRQLPEEGLKFMVYLQKENIIDESGMPKERFSAEFPKEGPSILRIQQVVRGDSAAYFCASSSGTGPHSYEQYFGPGTRLTVT.

This sequence joins TRBV30 and TRBJ1-4; possibly TRBD1 for D (5 bases). Germline assignment: CDR1 GTSNPN and CDR2 SVGIG (reference sequence). This CDR3 has 10 residues. Trimming cost V 8 bases and J 8 bases, with 9 bases left between them. Here the CDR3 DNA reads TGTGCCGGGCGGGGGGAAAAACTGTTTTTT. It encodes CAGRGEKLFF.

The chain recombines TRBV5-5 with TRBJ2-7; D possibly uses TRBD1 or TRBD2 (6 bases each). V dropped 3 bases and J dropped 1 base, with 29 bases sitting between them. The V gene's germline CDR1 is SGHKS and CDR2 YYEKEE (reference sequence). The CDR3 sequence is 20 residues long. DNA for the CDR3: TGTGCCAGCAGCTCCCCCTCTCTGAGGGGGGTAACCCCGGGGTCCTACGAGCAGTACTTC. Amino acid sequence: CASSSPSLRGVTPGSYEQYF.

J is TRBJ2-5 and V is TRBV6-5; 7 nucleotides match TRBD2. CDR3 length: 13 residues. The V and J ends lost 7 bases and 5 bases, in that order; junction bases with no gene match: 7. Germline V gene lookup returns CDR1 MNHEY and CDR2 SVGAGI. The CDR3 is CASMRTSAETQYF. In DNA form, the CDR3 reads TGTGCCAGCATGAGAACTAGCGCGGAGACCCAGTACTTC.

The J gene is TRBJ2-7, the V gene TRBV10-1; TRBD2 is a possible D gene (6 bases). The ends were cut back, 4 bases at V and 7 bases at J, with 14 bases in the middle. This CDR3 is 13 amino acids long. Germline CDR1 WNHNN, CDR2 SYGVQD (reference sequence). Here the CDR3 reads CASSAGGSGEQYF. CDR3 coding DNA: TGCGCCAGCAGTGCCGGAGGGTCGGGGGAGCAGTACTTC.

This clone has only a few counts. The chain is built from TRBV5-1 and TRBJ2-3; TRBD1 matches 9 bases. V lost 8 bases to trimming and J lost 6 bases; unmatched junction nucleotides: 13. There are 15 residues in the CDR3. Germline V gives CDR1 SGHRS, CDR2 YFSETQ. The CDR3 sequence: CASIPTGGQGDTQYF. For the CDR3, the DNA is TGCGCCAGTATTCCTACAGGGGGCCAGGGGGATACGCAGTATTTT.

The chain carries TRBV6-5 and TRBJ1-1, with 10 bases that match TRBD1. Germline CDR1 MNHEY, CDR2 SVGAGI. V gave up 5 bases and J gave up 6 bases; unmatched junction bases: 3. The CDR3 extends over 13 amino acids. The CDR3 region has the DNA TGTGCCAGCAGTGCCGGACAGGGGGCTGAAGCTTTCTTT. Encoded protein: CASSAGQGAEAFF.

The chain joins TRBV7-2 to TRBJ2-1; 14 bases fit TRBD2. The V segment lost 6 bases and the J segment 9 bases; nucleotides outside the gene matches: 7. The germline CDR1 and CDR2 sequences are SGHTA and FQGNSA. CDR3 length equals 15 residues. CDR3 nucleotide sequence: TGTGCCAGCAGTCCCGGGACTAGCGGGAGTATTGAGCAGTTCTTC. It translates to CASSPGTSGSIEQFF.

This chain uses TRBV10-3 with TRBJ2-5; 10 bases map to TRBD2. CDR3 length equals 17 residues. V shed 3 bases, J shed 5 bases, and the junction held 12 bases outside the gene matches. Germline V CDR1 and CDR2: ENHRY, SYGVKD. The CDR3 is CAISEVGSGRQLETQYF. CDR3 nucleotides: TGTGCCATCAGTGAAGTGGGTAGCGGGAGGCAGCTTGAGACCCAGTACTTC.